Below, 18 T cell receptor delta chains from the same sample are listed, as sequenced in a study of gamma delta lymphoproliferative disorders and STAT genes. Sequencing used genomic DNA taken from PBMCs of patients and controls. TCRdb ran CATT on the multiplex PCR reads. The repertoire includes 3,500 to 4,500 delta-chain clones, approximately 1% of them detected once, and roughly 21% sits in the top ten. The sample comprised blood. The receptors come from a human donor in good health.

V gene TRDV2 combines with J gene TRDJ1; 9 positions match TRDD3. Germline V gene sequence: CDR1 GEAIGNYY, CDR2 EKD. The CDR3 covers 14 residues. With 0 bases clipped from V and 10 bases from J, the junction kept 8 bases outside the gene matches. In DNA, the CDR3 is TGTGCCTGTGACACCTCTGGGGGATCGTTAACACTCATCTTT. It codes for CACDTSGGSLTLIF.

On this clone itself: This DNA's translation and the protein TCRdb lists, from a much larger clone, do not match at residue 17, likely due to a read error; the protein shown is translated from the DNA. V is TRDV3 and J is TRDJ1; 8 positions agree with TRDD3. This CDR3 spans 18 amino acids. The germline CDR1 and CDR2 sequences are TVYSNPD and GDNSRS (reference sequence). The CDR3 spells CAFPFRLPWGYHSDKLTF. CDR3 nucleotide sequence: TGTGCCTTTCCCTTCCGACTCCCCTGGGGATACCATTCCGATAAACTCACCTTT. The complete variable domain, with remaining parts taken from reference TRDV3 and TRDJ1, reads CDKVTQSSPDQTVASGSEVVLLCTYDTVYSNPDLFWYRIRPDYSFQFVFYGDNSRSEGADFTQGRFSVKHILTQKAFHLVISPVRTEDSATYYCAFPFRLPWGYHSDKLTFGKGTRVTVEP.

This clone is labeled as medium-sized. The V gene is TRDV3, the J gene TRDJ1; 9 bases are shared with TRDD3. Germline lookup yields CDR1 TVYSNPD and CDR2 GDNSRS (reference sequence). With 4 bases clipped from V and 1 base from J, the junction kept 10 bases outside the gene matches. There are 15 residues in the CDR3. The CDR3 is CASHMGGDTTDKLIF. In DNA form, the CDR3 reads TGTGCCTCCCACATGGGGGGGGATACCACCGATAAACTCATCTTT.

Only a few counts were recorded for this clone. One junction end disagrees with the germline gene, perhaps due to a read error. The chain uses TRDV2 and TRDJ1, with 8 bases that match TRDD3. Germline V CDR1 and CDR2: GEAIGNYY, EKD. The CDR3 is made up of 21 amino acids. This CDR3 is CARDTPLKGGKLGVQTDKLIF. CDR3 bases: TGTGCCCGTGACACTCCTCTCAAAGGAGGAAAACTGGGGGTCCAGACCGATAAACTCATCTTT.

A note on this clone: TCRdb shows a much larger clone's protein in place of this DNA's translation, and the two differ at residue 15, likely through a read error; the protein shown is translated from the DNA. The rearrangement uses TRDV2 and TRDJ1, with 11 bases that match TRDD3. The CDR3 totals 19 residues. The germline V gene has CDR1 GEAIGNYY and CDR2 EKD. The CDR3, as DNA: TGTGCCTGTGACACCGTTGGGGGATACGCTTCCCCTTCCACCAATAAACTCATCTTT. This codes for CACDTVGGYASPSTNKLIF.

With regard to this clone: The translation of this DNA and the TCRdb protein of a much larger clone differ at residue 15, probably owing to a read error; the protein shown here is translated from the DNA. The chain joins TRDV3 to TRDJ1; D may match TRDD2 or TRDD3 (6 bases each). Germline values: CDR1 TVYSNPD, CDR2 GDNSRS (reference sequence). This CDR3 region has 17 residues. CDR3 region: CAFRHSYWASYTDKFIF. The CDR3 bases are TGTGCCTTTCGACACTCCTACTGGGCCTCCTACACCGATAAATTCATCTTT.

To note about this clone: TCRdb attributes to this sequence the protein of a much larger clone, which differs from the DNA translation at residue 13; a read error is likely, and the protein displayed is translated from the DNA. This chain connects TRDV2 to TRDJ3; 9 positions agree with TRDD3. Per germline, CDR1 GEAIGNYY and CDR2 EKD. The CDR3 has 19 residues. The CDR3 sequence is CACDTGGYRSSWGTRQMFF. The CDR3 coding sequence is TGTGCCTGTGACACGGGGGGATACAGGAGCTCCTGGGGCACCCGACAGATGTTTTTC.

This clone was found a few times. TCRdb's listed protein matches a much larger clone and diverges from this DNA's translation at residue 8, likely through a read error; the protein shown comes from the DNA. The gene calls are TRDV2 and TRDJ1; D gene uncertain. Germline V gene data show CDR1 as GEAIGNYY and CDR2 as EKD. V lost 1 base to trimming and J lost 2 bases, with 10 bases between them. The CDR3 totals 14 residues. The CDR3 spells CACDTVLPTDKLIF. CDR3 bases: TGTGCCTGTGACACGGTACTACCGACCGATAAACTCATCTTT.

A word on this clone: The TCRdb protein, from a much larger clone, departs from this DNA's translation at residue 4, likely by read error; the protein shown derives from the DNA. The J gene was recorded as TRDJ3; no V gene was called. This CDR3 contains 10 residues. The CDR3 loop reads CSWNTRQMFF. Here the CDR3 DNA reads TGCTCCTGGAACACCCGACAGATGTTTTTC.

This clone came up a few times. TCRdb assigns this DNA the protein of a much larger clone, which departs from its translation at residue 4; this likely reflects a read error, and the protein shown comes from translating the DNA. The CDR3 sequence is CACKIMGDTDTDKLIF. CDR3 bases: TGTGCCTGTAAAATCATGGGGGATACGGACACCGATAAACTCATCTTT. The gene calls are TRDV2 and TRDJ1; 11 bases match TRDD3. The CDR3 has 16 amino acids. Looked up from germline, CDR1 is GEAIGNYY and CDR2 is EKD. Trimming at V came to 6 bases and at J to 0 bases, leaving 8 bases not matched to a gene.

Points on this clone: It differs at one base from a far larger clone, so likely a read error. V usage is TRDV2 and J usage is TRDJ3; D might be TRDD3 (7 bases). In germline, CDR1 is GEAIGNYY, CDR2 EKD. The CDR3 extends over 27 amino acids. Trimming took off 3 bases at V and 2 bases at J, with 43 bases between the two ends. The chain's CDR3 is CACDPVGDLPNTGDSPNNPWDTRQMFF. CDR3 sequence (DNA): TGTGCCTGTGACCCAGTGGGGGACCTTCCGAATACTGGGGATTCACCGAACAACCCCTGGGACACCCGACAGATGTTTTTC.

No V gene was called here, but the J gene is TRDJ1; the D call in the table, TRDD3, was not verified against the DNA. The CDR3 has 20 residues. CDR3 protein: CALGEFQPTTFWVYTDKLIF. The DNA of the CDR3 is TGTGCTCTTGGGGAATTTCAACCAACTACGTTCTGGGTCTACACCGATAAACTCATCTTT.

This clone was seen more than once but under ten times. A much larger clone is a single base away; this may be a read error. This CDR3 is also generated by other DNA sequences in the sample. The chain links TRDV1 to TRDJ1; 8 bases agree with TRDD3. The V and J ends lost 3 bases and 3 bases, in that order; junction bases with no gene match: 9. Germline V lookup: CDR1 TSWWSYY, CDR2 QGS. This CDR3 region has 16 residues. CDR3 bases: TGTGCTCTTGGGGAGTGGGGTAGGGGATACTCCGATAAACTCATCTTT. Encoded protein: CALGEWGRGYSDKLIF.

This clone was counted between two and nine times. TCRdb has a much larger clone's protein, which differs at residue 14 from the translation of this DNA, likely because of a read error; what is shown is the protein translated from the DNA. The genes are TRDV2 and TRDJ1; tentative D call: TRDD3 (5 bases). This CDR3 has 15 amino acids. Germline lookup yields CDR1 GEAIGNYY and CDR2 EKD. The CDR3 sequence: CACDTLLENTDKLTF. CDR3 nucleotide sequence: TGTGCCTGTGACACATTACTGGAGAACACCGATAAACTCACCTTT.

A note on this clone: Since a far larger clone is one base different, this is likely a read error. Other DNA sequences in this sample translate to the same CDR3. The chain recombines TRDV2 with TRDJ1, with 9 bases fitting TRDD3. CDR1 GEAIGNYY and CDR2 EKD come from the germline V gene. The V gene end was trimmed by 0 bases and the J gene end by 4 bases; junction bases not matched to a gene: 23. This CDR3 has 21 residues. CDR3 amino acids: CACDTYFQHTGGRLVVDKLIF. The CDR3 DNA sequence: TGTGCCTGTGACACCTACTTCCAACATACTGGGGGACGATTAGTCGTCGATAAACTCATCTTT.

In this sample, this clone turned up a few times. One base separates it from a far larger clone, so it is likely a read error. The sample holds other DNA sequences that translate to the same CDR3. The chain carries TRDV1 and TRDJ1; 11 bases align to TRDD3. This CDR3 has 19 residues. Germline trimming cut 1 base from V and 11 bases from J; bases unmatched to any gene: 21. Germline V gene sequence: CDR1 TSWWSYY, CDR2 QGS. CDR3 sequence reads: CALGEPTYAGGYRLGKLIF. The CDR3 coding sequence is TGTGCTCTTGGGGAACCCACCTACGCTGGGGGATACAGGTTAGGTAAGCTCATCTTT.

Remarks on this clone: Given a far larger clone just one base away, this is likely a sequencing read error. At the DNA level, this CDR3 is encoded by other sequences in the same sample as well. J is TRDJ1 and V is TRDV2, with 7 positions matching TRDD3. The CDR3 is made up of 16 amino acids. Germline values: CDR1 GEAIGNYY, CDR2 EKD. The chain's CDR3 is CACDTLGSVYTDKLIF. As DNA, the CDR3 is TGTGCCTGTGACACACTGGGGAGCGTGTACACCGATAAGCTCATCTTT.

This clone is medium-sized. The rearrangement links TRDV1 to TRDJ1; 10 positions match TRDD3. The CDR3 sequence is 25 residues long. The V segment lost 1 base and the J segment 0 bases; nucleotides outside the gene matches: 29. CDR1 is TSWWSYY and CDR2 is QGS in the germline V gene. Here the CDR3 reads CALGERVIRLLTGYWGISYTDKLIF. The CDR3 coding sequence is TGTGCTCTTGGGGAACGGGTGATCCGCTTACTTACTGGGTACTGGGGGATCTCGTACACCGATAAACTCATCTTT.